The 19 T cell receptor beta chains reported below all come from one sample, sequenced in a study of blood T cell repertoires in COVID-19. This table comes from immunoSEQ multiplex PCR, and its TCRdb copy is limited to in-frame clones, with some not included. Of about 46,000 clones in the sample, about 88% are singletons; the top ten hold under 4%. The sample consisted of PBMCs or T cells enriched from blood (not recorded which). These receptors all come from a woman in her fifties or sixties who had recovered from COVID-19.

The chain employs TRBV10-3 and TRBJ2-5, with D possibly being TRBD2 (5 bases). Trimming took off 6 bases at V and 3 bases at J, with 11 bases between the two ends. CDR3 size: 13 residues. CDR1 ENHRY and CDR2 SYGVKD come from the germline V gene. CDR3 loop: CAIRWGVEETQYF. The CDR3 nucleotides read TGTGCCATCAGGTGGGGAGTTGAAGAGACCCAGTACTTC.

This clone has just one count. This rearrangement joins TRBV28 to TRBJ2-2; the match to TRBD2 covers 7 bases. V was pared by 6 bases and J by 0 bases, with 10 bases of the junction left unmatched. Germline CDR1 reads MDHEN; CDR2 reads SYDVKM. This CDR3 has 17 residues. This CDR3 reads CASSLLLAGTNTGELFF. The CDR3 region has the DNA TGTGCCAGCAGCCTTTTGTTAGCGGGTACGAACACCGGGGAGCTGTTTTTT.

The rearrangement links TRBV4-2 to TRBJ2-1; TRBD1 matches 9 bases. With 4 bases clipped from V and 2 bases from J, the junction kept 6 bases outside the gene matches. This CDR3 region has 16 residues. Germline V lookup: CDR1 LGHNA, CDR2 YNFKEQ. Written as DNA, the CDR3 is TGTGCCAGCAGCCGCGACCGGGACAGGGCCTACAATGAGCAGTTCTTC. As protein: CASSRDRDRAYNEQFF.

The rearrangement joins TRBV28 to TRBJ1-1; possibly TRBD1 for D (6 bases). V lost 7 bases and J lost 3, with 15 bases in between. The CDR3 contains 14 residues. Germline CDR1 is MDHEN and CDR2 is SYDVKM. The CDR3 DNA sequence: TGTGCCAGCAATGAACCACAGGGCTACACTGAAGCTTTCTTT. Its translation: CASNEPQGYTEAFF.

V usage is TRBV10-1 and J usage is TRBJ2-3; 12 bases align to TRBD2. The V segment lost 0 bases and the J segment 3 bases; nucleotides outside the gene matches: 4. Germline loops: CDR1 WNHNN, CDR2 SYGVQD (reference sequence). CDR3 length equals 17 residues. DNA for the CDR3: TGCGCCAGCAGTGAGTCGACCGGGACTAGCGGGACAGATACGCAGTATTTT. Protein product: CASSESTGTSGTDTQYF.

The chain uses TRBV13 and TRBJ2-4; 7 bases are a match to TRBD1. The V gene's germline CDR1 is PRHDT and CDR2 FYEKMQ (reference sequence). There are 16 residues in the CDR3. Losses at the gene ends were 3 bases for V and 4 bases for J; bases not matched to a gene: 9. Here the CDR3 reads CASSFGQVVRKNIQYF. The CDR3 region has the DNA TGTGCCAGCAGCTTCGGACAGGTTGTTAGGAAAAACATTCAGTACTTC.

This clone has only one observation. The V gene is TRBV6-1, the J gene TRBJ2-2; perhaps TRBD1 as D (5 bases). Trimming shortened V by 4 bases and J by 10 bases, and 22 bases separated the two germline ends. This CDR3 spans 16 amino acids. CDR1 is MNHNS and CDR2 is SASEGT in the germline V gene. This chain's CDR3 is CASSAHFIPRVEELFF. The CDR3 DNA reads TGTGCCAGCAGTGCCCACTTTATCCCCAGGGTAGAGGAGCTGTTTTTT.

This chain joins TRBV6-5 and TRBJ1-1, with 8 bases that match TRBD1. Trimming at V came to 0 bases and at J to 1 base, leaving 1 base not matched to a gene. The CDR3 has 15 amino acids. Germline V lookup: CDR1 MNHEY, CDR2 SVGAGI. For the CDR3, the DNA is TGTGCCAGCAGTTACTCAGGGACAGGGAACACTGAAGCTTTCTTT. This encodes CASSYSGTGNTEAFF.

This clone has only one observation. V and J are TRBV5-1 and TRBJ2-3; TRBD2 matches at 9 bases. Trimming cost V 4 bases and J 2 bases; bases outside gene matches: 8. Germline assignment: CDR1 SGHRS and CDR2 YFSETQ. The CDR3 loop spans 16 amino acids. CDR3 in amino acids: CASSRTSARDTDTQYF. CDR3 nucleotide sequence: TGCGCCAGCAGCCGGACTAGCGCGAGGGACACAGATACGCAGTATTTT.

The genes are TRBV23-1 and TRBJ2-1, with 12 nucleotides matching TRBD1. TRBV23-1 is an ORF, with its function uncertain. CDR3 length: 16 amino acids. The ends lost 3 bases at V and 7 bases at J; junction bases unmatched: 7. The CDR3: CASSHPGTGGTNEQFF. The CDR3 DNA sequence: TGCGCCAGCAGTCACCCAGGGACAGGGGGCACGAATGAGCAGTTCTTC.

This clone was seen more than once but under ten times. The chain has TRBV7-2 and TRBJ2-1; D perhaps matches TRBD2 (6 bases). Germline CDR1 is SGHTA and CDR2 is FQGNSA. Trimming pared 2 bases from V and 8 bases from J, leaving 22 bases between. CDR3 length equals 17 residues. CDR3: CASSLRSGSPRGDEQFF. For the CDR3, the DNA is TGTGCCAGCAGCTTACGATCCGGGAGCCCCCGAGGGGATGAGCAGTTCTTC.

The V call is TRBV28, the J call TRBJ1-2; 7 bases match TRBD1. The V and J ends lost 5 bases and 1 base, in that order; junction bases with no gene match: 7. CDR3 length: 15 amino acids. Germline-derived CDR1 and CDR2 are MDHEN and SYDVKM. CDR3 nucleotides: TGTGCCAGCAGTCCCGCAGGGGGAGGTAACTATGGCTACACCTTC. Protein product: CASSPAGGGNYGYTF.

This chain connects TRBV19 to TRBJ1-5; D may be TRBD1 (5 bases). Trimming took off 5 bases at V and 7 bases at J, with 12 bases between the two ends. This CDR3 has 13 amino acids. In germline, CDR1 is LNHDA, CDR2 SQIVND (reference sequence). Written as DNA, the CDR3 is TGTGCCAGTAGTTTCGGGGGGGGACAGCCCCAGCATTTT. The encoded protein is CASSFGGGQPQHF.

The J gene is TRBJ2-3, the V gene TRBV11-3, with a tentative D call TRBD1 (5 bases). Germline loops: CDR1 SGHNT, CDR2 YENEEA. The V and J ends lost 5 bases and 6 bases respectively, with 12 bases between them. This CDR3 has 13 residues. DNA of the CDR3: TGTGCCAGCAGCCGACAGCCCCTGGATACGCAGTATTTT. It translates to CASSRQPLDTQYF. The variable domain in full, completed from reference TRBV11-3 and TRBJ2-3, reads EAGVVQSPRYKIIEKKQPVAFWCNPISGHNTLYWYLQNLGQGPELLIRYENEEAVDDSQLPKDRFSAERLKGVDSTLKIQPAELGDSAVYLCASSRQPLDTQYFGPGTRLTVL.

This chain uses TRBV5-4 with TRBJ2-2, with D unresolved. Germline-derived CDR1 and CDR2 are SGHNT and YYREEE (reference sequence). The CDR3 totals 16 residues. The germline V and J ends were trimmed by 3 bases and 0 bases, with 12 bases remaining between them. Here the CDR3 DNA reads TGTGCCAGCAGCTCCTCCGGCAGGCCGAACACCGGGGAGCTGTTTTTT. Translated, it gives CASSSSGRPNTGELFF. Full variable domain (rest looked up from reference TRBV5-4 and TRBJ2-2): ETGVTQSPTHLIKTRGQQVTLRCSSQSGHNTVSWYQQALGQGPQFIFQYYREEENGRGNFPPRFSGLQFPNYSSELNVNALELDDSALYLCASSSSGRPNTGELFFGEGSRLTVL.

The chain recombines TRBV4-3 with TRBJ2-7, with 9 nucleotides matching TRBD1. After removal of 5 bases from V and 2 bases from J, the junction contained 7 bases not matched to a gene. The CDR3 has 15 residues. The germline V gene encodes CDR1 LGHNA and CDR2 YSLEER. CDR3 loop: CASSSGTGNTYEQYF. The CDR3 nucleotides read TGCGCCAGCAGCTCCGGGACAGGGAACACCTACGAGCAGTACTTC.

The V gene is TRBV5-1, the J gene TRBJ2-1; a possible D gene is TRBD2 (5 bases). CDR1 and CDR2 (germline): SGHRS, YFSETQ. This CDR3 is 13 amino acids long. V shed 2 bases and J shed 9 bases, with 12 bases lying between them. The CDR3 region is CASSFVFEGEQFF. The CDR3 bases are TGCGCCAGCAGCTTCGTATTCGAGGGTGAGCAGTTCTTC.

The chain links TRBV18 to TRBJ1-2, with D hard to call. This CDR3 is 15 amino acids long. Germline lookup yields CDR1 KGHSH and CDR2 LQKENI. The germline V and J ends were trimmed by 3 bases and 2 bases, with 13 bases remaining between them. The CDR3 here is CASSPGSEGNYGYTF. In DNA form, the CDR3 reads TGTGCCAGCTCACCTGGGTCGGAGGGAAACTATGGCTACACCTTC.

This rearrangement joins TRBV6-6 to TRBJ1-1; TRBD1 matches 8 bases. Unmatched junction bases numbered 14, after V lost 7 bases and J lost 4 bases. The CDR3 contains 16 residues. Germline CDR1 MNHNY, CDR2 SVGAGI (reference sequence). The CDR3 here is CASIEFRGLGSTEAFF. For the CDR3, the DNA is TGTGCCAGCATCGAATTCAGGGGGCTCGGGAGCACTGAAGCTTTCTTT.